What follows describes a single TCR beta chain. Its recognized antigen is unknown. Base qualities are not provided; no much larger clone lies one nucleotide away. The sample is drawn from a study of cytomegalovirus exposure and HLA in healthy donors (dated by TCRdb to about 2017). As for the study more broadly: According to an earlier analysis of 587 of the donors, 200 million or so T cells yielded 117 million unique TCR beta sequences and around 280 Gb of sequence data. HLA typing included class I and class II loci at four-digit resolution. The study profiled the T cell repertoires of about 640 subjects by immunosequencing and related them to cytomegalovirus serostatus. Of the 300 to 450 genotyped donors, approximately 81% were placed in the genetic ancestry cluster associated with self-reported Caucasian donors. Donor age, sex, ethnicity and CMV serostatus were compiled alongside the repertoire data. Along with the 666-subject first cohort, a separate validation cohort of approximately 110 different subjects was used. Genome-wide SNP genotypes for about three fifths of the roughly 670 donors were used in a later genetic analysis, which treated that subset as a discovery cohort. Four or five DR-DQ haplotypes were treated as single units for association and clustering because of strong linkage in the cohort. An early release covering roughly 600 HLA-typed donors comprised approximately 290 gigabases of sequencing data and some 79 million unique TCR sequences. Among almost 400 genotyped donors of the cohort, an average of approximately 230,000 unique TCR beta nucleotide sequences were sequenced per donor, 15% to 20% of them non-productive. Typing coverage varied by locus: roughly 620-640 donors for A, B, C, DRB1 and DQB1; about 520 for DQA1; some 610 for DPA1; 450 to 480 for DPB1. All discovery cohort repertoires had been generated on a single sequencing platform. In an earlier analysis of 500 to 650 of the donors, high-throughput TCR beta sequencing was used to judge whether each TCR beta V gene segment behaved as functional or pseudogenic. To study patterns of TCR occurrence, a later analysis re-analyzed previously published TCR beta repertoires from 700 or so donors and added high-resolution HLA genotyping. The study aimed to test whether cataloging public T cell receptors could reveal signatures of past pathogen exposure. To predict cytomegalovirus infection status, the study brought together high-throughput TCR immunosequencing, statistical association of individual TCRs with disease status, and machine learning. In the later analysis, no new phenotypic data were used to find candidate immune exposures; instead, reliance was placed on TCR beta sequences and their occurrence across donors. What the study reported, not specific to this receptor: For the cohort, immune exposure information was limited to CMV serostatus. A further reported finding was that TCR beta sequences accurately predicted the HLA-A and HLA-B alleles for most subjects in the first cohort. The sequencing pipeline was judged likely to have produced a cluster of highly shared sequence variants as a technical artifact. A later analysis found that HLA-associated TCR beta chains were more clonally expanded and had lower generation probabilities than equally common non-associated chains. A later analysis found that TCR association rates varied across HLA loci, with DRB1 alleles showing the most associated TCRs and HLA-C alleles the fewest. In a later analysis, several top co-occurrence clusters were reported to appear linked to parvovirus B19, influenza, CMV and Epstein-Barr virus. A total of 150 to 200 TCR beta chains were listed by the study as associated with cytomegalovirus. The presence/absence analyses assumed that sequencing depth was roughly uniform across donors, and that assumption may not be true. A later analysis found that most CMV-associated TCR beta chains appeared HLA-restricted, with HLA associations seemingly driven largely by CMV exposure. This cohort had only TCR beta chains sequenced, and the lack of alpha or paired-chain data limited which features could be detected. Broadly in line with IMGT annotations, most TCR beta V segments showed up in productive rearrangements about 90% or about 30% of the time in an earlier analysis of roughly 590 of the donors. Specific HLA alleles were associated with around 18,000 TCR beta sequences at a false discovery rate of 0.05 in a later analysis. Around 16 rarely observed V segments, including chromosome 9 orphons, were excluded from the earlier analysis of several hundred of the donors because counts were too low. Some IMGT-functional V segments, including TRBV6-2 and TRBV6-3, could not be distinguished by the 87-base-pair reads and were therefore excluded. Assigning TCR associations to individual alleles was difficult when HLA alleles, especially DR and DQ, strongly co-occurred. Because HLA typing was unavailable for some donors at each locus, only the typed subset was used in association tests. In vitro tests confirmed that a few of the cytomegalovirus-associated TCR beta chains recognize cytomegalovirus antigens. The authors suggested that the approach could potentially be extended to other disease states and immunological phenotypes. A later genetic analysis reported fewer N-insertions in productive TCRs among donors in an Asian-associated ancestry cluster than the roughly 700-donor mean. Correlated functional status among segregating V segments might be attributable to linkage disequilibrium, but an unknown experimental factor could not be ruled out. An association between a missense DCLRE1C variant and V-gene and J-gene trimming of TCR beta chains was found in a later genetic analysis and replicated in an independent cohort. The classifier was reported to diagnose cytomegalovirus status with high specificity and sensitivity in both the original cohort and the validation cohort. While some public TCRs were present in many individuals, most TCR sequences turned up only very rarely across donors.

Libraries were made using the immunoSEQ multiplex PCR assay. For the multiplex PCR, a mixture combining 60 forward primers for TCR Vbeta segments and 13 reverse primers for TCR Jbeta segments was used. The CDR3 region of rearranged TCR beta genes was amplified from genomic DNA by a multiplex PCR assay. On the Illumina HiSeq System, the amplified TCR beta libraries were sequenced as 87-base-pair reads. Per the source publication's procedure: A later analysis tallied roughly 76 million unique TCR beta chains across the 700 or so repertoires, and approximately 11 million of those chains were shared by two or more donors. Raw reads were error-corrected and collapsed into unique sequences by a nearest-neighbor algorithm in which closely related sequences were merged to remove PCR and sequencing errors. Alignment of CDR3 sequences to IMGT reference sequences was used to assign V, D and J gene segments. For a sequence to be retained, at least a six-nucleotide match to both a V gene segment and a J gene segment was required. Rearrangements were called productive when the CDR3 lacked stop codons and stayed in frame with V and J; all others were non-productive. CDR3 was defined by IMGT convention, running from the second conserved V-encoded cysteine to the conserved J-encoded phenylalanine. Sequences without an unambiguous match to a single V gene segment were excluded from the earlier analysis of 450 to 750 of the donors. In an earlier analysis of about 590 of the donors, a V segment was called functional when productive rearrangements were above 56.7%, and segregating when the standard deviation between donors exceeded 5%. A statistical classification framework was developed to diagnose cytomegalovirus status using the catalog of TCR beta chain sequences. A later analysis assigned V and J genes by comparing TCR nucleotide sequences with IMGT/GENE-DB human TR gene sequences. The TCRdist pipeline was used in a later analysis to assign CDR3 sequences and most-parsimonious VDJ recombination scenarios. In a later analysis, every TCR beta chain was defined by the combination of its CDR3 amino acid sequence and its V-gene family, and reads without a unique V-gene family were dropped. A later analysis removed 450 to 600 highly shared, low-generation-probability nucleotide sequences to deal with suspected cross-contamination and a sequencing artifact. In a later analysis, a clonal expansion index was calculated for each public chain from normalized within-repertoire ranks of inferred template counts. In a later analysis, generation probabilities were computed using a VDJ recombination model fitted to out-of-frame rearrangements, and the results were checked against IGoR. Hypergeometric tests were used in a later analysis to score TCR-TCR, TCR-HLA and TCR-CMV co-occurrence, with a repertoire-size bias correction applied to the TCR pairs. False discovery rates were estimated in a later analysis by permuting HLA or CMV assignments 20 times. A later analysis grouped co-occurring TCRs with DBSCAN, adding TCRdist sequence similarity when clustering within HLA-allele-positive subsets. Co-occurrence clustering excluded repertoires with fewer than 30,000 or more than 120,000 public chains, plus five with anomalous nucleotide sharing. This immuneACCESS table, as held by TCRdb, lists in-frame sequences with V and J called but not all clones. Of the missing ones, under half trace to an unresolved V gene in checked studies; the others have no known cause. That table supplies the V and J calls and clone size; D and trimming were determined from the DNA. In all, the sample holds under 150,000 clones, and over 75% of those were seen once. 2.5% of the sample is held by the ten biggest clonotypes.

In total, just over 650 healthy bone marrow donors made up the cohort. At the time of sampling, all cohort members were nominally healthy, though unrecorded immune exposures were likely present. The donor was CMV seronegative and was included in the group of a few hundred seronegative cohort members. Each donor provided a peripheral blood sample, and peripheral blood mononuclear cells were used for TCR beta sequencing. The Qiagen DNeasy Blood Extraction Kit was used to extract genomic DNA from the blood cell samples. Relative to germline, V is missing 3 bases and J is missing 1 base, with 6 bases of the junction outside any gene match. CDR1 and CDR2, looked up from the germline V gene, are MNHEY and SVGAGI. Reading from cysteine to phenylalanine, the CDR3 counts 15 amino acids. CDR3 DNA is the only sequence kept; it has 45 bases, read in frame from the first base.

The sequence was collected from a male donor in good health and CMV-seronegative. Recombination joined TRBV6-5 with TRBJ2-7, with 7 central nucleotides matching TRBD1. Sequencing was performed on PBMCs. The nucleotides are TGTGCCAGCAGTTATGACACGGGACAGTCCTACGAGCAGTACTTC. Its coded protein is CASSYDTGQSYEQYF.